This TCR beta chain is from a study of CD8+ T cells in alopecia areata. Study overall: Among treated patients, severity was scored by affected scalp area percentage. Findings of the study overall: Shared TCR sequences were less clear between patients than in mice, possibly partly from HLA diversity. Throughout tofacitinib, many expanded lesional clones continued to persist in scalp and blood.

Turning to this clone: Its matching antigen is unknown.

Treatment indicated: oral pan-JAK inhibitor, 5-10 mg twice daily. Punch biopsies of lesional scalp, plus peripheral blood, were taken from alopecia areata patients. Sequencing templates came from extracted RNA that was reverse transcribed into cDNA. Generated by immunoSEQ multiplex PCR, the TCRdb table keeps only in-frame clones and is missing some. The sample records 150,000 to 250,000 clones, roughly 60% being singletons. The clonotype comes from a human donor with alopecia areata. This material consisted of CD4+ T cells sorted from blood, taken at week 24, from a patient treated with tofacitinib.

The CDR3 loop is CASTGLAGGSYEQYF. The CDR3 coding sequence is TGCGCCAGCACGGGACTAGCGGGAGGTAGTTACGAGCAGTACTTC. The chain recombines TRBV5-1 with TRBJ2-7; 15 bases are shared with TRBD2. The CDR3 spans 15 residues. Per germline, CDR1 SGHRS and CDR2 YFSETQ. V lost 6 bases and J lost 4; bases outside the gene matches: 5. The whole variable domain, filled in from reference TRBV5-1 and TRBJ2-7, reads KAGVTQTPRYLIKTRGQQVTLSCSPISGHRSVSWYQQTPGQGLQFLFEYFSETQRNKGNFPGRFSGRQFSNSRSEMNVSTLELGDSALYLCASTGLAGGSYEQYFGPGTRLTVT.